These 31 T cell receptor beta chains originate from one sample sequenced in a study of blood T cell repertoires in COVID-19. Generated by immunoSEQ multiplex PCR, the TCRdb table keeps only in-frame clones and is missing some. The table records 120,000 to 150,000 clones, around nine tenths of them present only once. The sequenced sample was peripheral blood. Receptor source: a woman aged 45-65 years with active or convalescent COVID-19.

This chain links TRBV30 with TRBJ2-7; perhaps TRBD1 as D (6 bases). Trimming stripped 5 bases from V and 5 bases from J, with 13 bases between. The CDR3 covers 12 residues. Germline-derived CDR1 and CDR2 are GTSNPN and SVGIG (reference sequence). DNA for the CDR3: TGTGCCTGGGGGGGCGGGTTCCACGAGCAGTACTTC. This encodes CAWGGGFHEQYF.

The V call is TRBV28, the J call TRBJ2-3; no definite D call. The CDR3 sequence is 12 residues long. The V end lost 6 bases, the J end lost 0 bases, and 4 bases lay between the germline ends. The germline V gene has CDR1 MDHEN and CDR2 SYDVKM. CDR3 sequence: CASSRSTDTQYF. CDR3 nucleotide sequence: TGTGCCAGCAGCCGTAGCACAGATACGCAGTATTTT. Full variable domain (remainder filled in from reference TRBV28 and TRBJ2-3): DVKVTQSSRYLVKRTGEKVFLECVQDMDHENMFWYRQDPGLGLRLIYFSYDVKMKEKGDIPEGYSVSREKKERFSLILESASTNQTSMYLCASSRSTDTQYFGPGTRLTVL.

The V call is TRBV5-1, the J call TRBJ2-1; a weak D match, TRBD2 (5 bases). CDR1 is SGHRS and CDR2 is YFSETQ in the germline V gene. The CDR3 is made up of 16 amino acids. V gave up 5 bases and J gave up 0 bases, with 15 bases separating them. CDR3 loop: CASRLSSGGSYNEQFF. The CDR3 nucleotides read TGCGCCAGCAGGCTGTCCAGCGGAGGCTCCTACAATGAGCAGTTCTTC.

The chain employs TRBV30 and TRBJ1-5; tentative D call: TRBD1 (6 bases). The V and J ends lost 2 bases and 3 bases respectively, with 11 bases between them. Germline V gives CDR1 GTSNPN, CDR2 SVGIG (reference sequence). This CDR3 is 14 amino acids long. The CDR3 here is CAWSSRQANQPQHF. Here the CDR3 DNA reads TGTGCCTGGAGTTCCAGACAGGCCAATCAGCCCCAGCATTTT.

The gene calls are TRBV28 and TRBJ1-5, with 7 bases identical to TRBD1. The CDR3 runs 15 residues. CDR1 is MDHEN and CDR2 is SYDVKM in the germline V gene. The trim removed 7 bases at V and 7 bases at J, leaving 13 bases unmatched. DNA for the CDR3: TGTGCCAGCACCCCCGCGACAGGGAGTAGGCAGCCCCAGCATTTT. Protein product: CASTPATGSRQPQHF.

V is TRBV7-9 and J is TRBJ1-1; the D is unclear. V lost 3 bases, J lost 5 bases, and 13 bases lay in between. The CDR3 runs to 14 residues. CDR1 is SEHNR and CDR2 is FQNEAQ in the germline V gene (reference sequence). The CDR3 here is CASSFREGRTEAFF. CDR3 sequence (DNA): TGTGCCAGCAGCTTTCGGGAAGGGAGGACTGAAGCTTTCTTT.

This clone was observed a handful of times. The chain carries TRBV7-9 and TRBJ1-1; a weak D match, TRBD1 (5 bases). Germline V lookup: CDR1 SEHNR, CDR2 FQNEAQ (reference sequence). This CDR3 is built from 12 residues. The V and J ends lost 7 bases and 2 bases respectively, with 8 bases between them. The CDR3 DNA is TGTGCCAGCACGACAGCAAACACTGAAGCTTTCTTT. It specifies CASTTANTEAFF.

The rearrangement links TRBV4-2 to TRBJ2-1, with 13 bases aligning to TRBD2. Germline lookup yields CDR1 LGHNA and CDR2 YNFKEQ. The CDR3 has 17 residues. V trimming: 1 base; J trimming: 6 bases; junction bases outside the gene matches: 6. The CDR3 spells CASSQALRTSGGNEQFF. The CDR3, as DNA: TGTGCCAGCAGCCAAGCGTTAAGGACTAGCGGGGGCAATGAGCAGTTCTTC.

The chain is built from TRBV3-1 (or the pseudogene TRBV3-2) and TRBJ1-1; 12 bases align to TRBD1. V gave up 4 bases and J gave up 4 bases; unmatched junction bases: 7. CDR1 and CDR2 (germline): LGHDT, YNNKEL (reference sequence). The CDR3 sequence is 16 residues long. CDR3 nucleotide sequence: TGTGCCAGCAGCCCGTGGGACAGGGGGCGTAGCACTGAAGCTTTCTTT. Its protein is CASSPWDRGRSTEAFF.

The V and J genes are TRBV10-3 and TRBJ1-1; 7 nucleotides agree with TRBD1. There are 16 residues in the CDR3. The V segment lost 7 bases and the J segment 1 base; nucleotides outside the gene matches: 12. Germline lookup yields CDR1 ENHRY and CDR2 SYGVKD. CDR3 sequence: CAIMSPQTGKNTEAFF. CDR3 sequence (DNA): TGTGCCATCATGTCCCCACAGACAGGGAAGAACACTGAAGCTTTCTTT.

This clone has only one observation. V and J are TRBV30 and TRBJ2-2, with TRBD2 matching over 12 bases. J was trimmed by 7 bases and V by 0 bases; bases with no gene match: 9. CDR3 size: 17 residues. The germline gives CDR1 GTSNPN, CDR2 SVGIG (reference sequence). The CDR3 region is CAWSVGWTSGIIGELFF. In DNA form, the CDR3 reads TGTGCCTGGAGTGTAGGCTGGACTAGCGGGATAATCGGGGAGCTGTTTTTT.

The CDR3 here is CASSFGQGDGYTF. As DNA, the CDR3 is TGTGCCAGCAGCTTCGGGCAGGGGGATGGCTACACCTTC. This chain links TRBV7-2 with TRBJ1-2; the match to TRBD1 covers 7 bases. Germline CDR1 SGHTA, CDR2 FQGNSA. The CDR3 loop spans 13 amino acids. Losses at the gene ends were 3 bases for V and 6 bases for J; bases not matched to a gene: 4.

V and J are TRBV27 and TRBJ2-7; the D gene is possibly TRBD1 (5 bases). This CDR3 region has 14 residues. In germline, CDR1 is MNHEY, CDR2 SMNVEV (reference sequence). Trimming cost V 5 bases and J 4 bases, with 15 bases left between them. The CDR3 loop is CASSPRTRLYEQYF. The CDR3, as DNA: TGTGCCAGCAGTCCGCGGACACGATTGTACGAGCAGTACTTC.

This clone was observed many times. V and J are TRBV2 and TRBJ2-2, with D possibly being TRBD2 (5 bases). Trimming took off 0 bases at V and 7 bases at J, with 15 bases between the two ends. The CDR3 sequence is 16 residues long. Germline V gene data show CDR1 as SNHLY and CDR2 as FYNNEI. The CDR3: CASSEASGSVGGELFF. In nucleotides, the CDR3 is TGTGCCAGCAGTGAAGCCTCCGGTAGCGTTGGCGGGGAGCTGTTTTTT.

This clone has only one observation. CDR3 region: CASSLPGSRLLGSGANVLTF. CDR3 nucleotides: TGTGCCAGCAGTTTACCCGGGTCTCGATTGCTGGGTTCTGGGGCCAACGTCCTGACTTTC. The chain couples TRBV28 to TRBJ2-6; D gene ambiguous. Germline V gives CDR1 MDHEN, CDR2 SYDVKM. Trimming took off 2 bases at V and 1 base at J, with 21 bases between the two ends. The CDR3 covers 20 residues.

The V and J genes are TRBV27 and TRBJ2-7, with a weak D call TRBD1 (6 bases). The germline gives CDR1 MNHEY, CDR2 SMNVEV (reference sequence). Trimming took 2 bases from V and 2 from J, leaving 16 bases between them. The CDR3 sequence is 16 residues long. CDR3 loop: CASSLRETGQPYEQYF. The CDR3 nucleotides are TGTGCCAGCAGTTTAAGGGAGACGGGACAACCCTACGAGCAGTACTTC.

The CDR3: CASSPYNTEAFF. DNA of the CDR3: TGTGCCAGCAGTCCCTATAACACTGAAGCTTTCTTT. V gene TRBV12-3 or TRBV12-4 combines with J gene TRBJ1-1; the D is unclear. The CDR3 runs 12 residues. Trimming took 5 bases from V and 2 from J, leaving 6 bases between them.

CDR3 loop: CASSHQSGERAEAFF. The CDR3 DNA sequence: TGCGCCAGCAGCCACCAGTCCGGGGAAAGGGCTGAAGCTTTCTTT. This chain links TRBV4-1 with TRBJ1-1, with D unclear. The CDR3 sequence is 15 residues long. CDR1 is MGHRA, CDR2 YSYEKL, per germline. Trimming shortened V by 3 bases and J by 6 bases, and 17 bases separated the two germline ends.

The chain employs TRBV27 and TRBJ1-1; perhaps TRBD1 as D (6 bases). Trimming cost V 6 bases and J 5 bases, with 13 bases left between them. Per germline, CDR1 MNHEY and CDR2 SMNVEV (reference sequence). The CDR3 totals 13 residues. The CDR3, as DNA: TGTGCCAGCAGCCCCGGGAGGGGGACTGAAGCTTTCTTT. It specifies CASSPGRGTEAFF.

The gene calls are TRBV19 and TRBJ2-1; TRBD2 is a possible D gene (5 bases). From germline, CDR1 is LNHDA and CDR2 SQIVND (reference sequence). This CDR3 comprises 16 residues. V shed 6 bases and J shed 0 bases, with 15 bases lying between them. Written as DNA, the CDR3 is TGTGCCAGTAGGGAGGCGGACCTCAGCTCCTACAATGAGCAGTTCTTC. It encodes CASREADLSSYNEQFF. Based on the CDR3 plus reference TRBV19 and TRBJ2-1, the full variable domain is DGGITQSPKYLFRKEGQNVTLSCEQNLNHDAMYWYRQDPGQGLRLIYYSQIVNDFQKGDIAEGYSVSREKKESFPLTVTSAQKNPTAFYLCASREADLSSYNEQFFGPGTRLTVL.

This chain joins TRBV7-2 and TRBJ1-2, with a possible D match to TRBD1 (6 bases). From germline, CDR1 is SGHTA and CDR2 FQGNSA. The CDR3 sequence is 17 residues long. Trimming pared 1 base from V and 6 bases from J, leaving 21 bases between. CDR3 nucleotides: TGTGCCAGCAGCTTAGTGACTACAATGCGGGGGCAGGATGGCTACACCTTC. This gives the protein CASSLVTTMRGQDGYTF.

The chain links TRBV10-3 to TRBJ2-3; weak D call: TRBD2 (6 bases). CDR1 ENHRY and CDR2 SYGVKD come from the germline V gene. V lost 11 bases, J lost 1 base, and 16 bases lay in between. The CDR3 is 14 amino acids. The CDR3 here is CALGPGLGTDTQYF. CDR3 nucleotide sequence: TGTGCCCTAGGGCCGGGACTCGGCACAGATACGCAGTATTTT.

The CDR3 loop reads CASRRQGFSTDTQYF. Here the CDR3 DNA reads TGTGCCAGCAGGCGACAGGGCTTTAGCACAGATACGCAGTATTTT. The chain carries TRBV11-2 and TRBJ2-3; 7 bases line up with TRBD1. The CDR3 runs to 15 residues. Trimming removed 6 bases from V and 0 bases from J; junction bases left unmatched: 6. Germline CDR1 SGHAT, CDR2 FQNNGV.

This clone was observed a few times. Distinct nucleotide sequences in the sample also encode this CDR3. The V gene is TRBV5-1, the J gene TRBJ2-1; D is unresolved. V dropped 4 bases and J dropped 6 bases, with 5 bases sitting between them. The CDR3 is 11 residues long. Germline V gene lookup returns CDR1 SGHRS and CDR2 YFSETQ. DNA for the CDR3: TGCGCCAGCAGCGTATCCAATGAGCAGTTCTTC. This sequence encodes CASSVSNEQFF.

The chain links TRBV6-2 or TRBV6-3 to TRBJ2-1; 7 bases are a match to TRBD2. This CDR3 region has 15 residues. V dropped 2 bases and J dropped 4; count of bases not matched to a gene: 5. Germline V gene lookup returns CDR1 MNHEY and CDR2 SVGEGT. Written as DNA, the CDR3 is TGTGCCAGCAGTTACAAGGCGGGACTATACAATGAGCAGTTCTTC. Translation: CASSYKAGLYNEQFF.

The chain links TRBV5-6 to TRBJ2-5; 12 bases agree with TRBD1. V gave up 4 bases and J gave up 5 bases; unmatched junction bases: 6. Germline loops: CDR1 SGHDT, CDR2 YYEEEE. The CDR3 has 15 amino acids. The CDR3 reads CASSPGTGGIETQYF. The CDR3, as DNA: TGTGCCAGCAGCCCCGGGACAGGGGGCATCGAGACCCAGTACTTC.

This rearrangement joins TRBV7-9 to TRBJ2-1; 9 nucleotides line up with TRBD1. This CDR3 region has 15 residues. CDR1 and CDR2 (germline): SEHNR, FQNEAQ (reference sequence). Trimming cost V 5 bases and J 7 bases; bases outside gene matches: 9. The CDR3 DNA is TGTGCCAGCAGCCCCAGCCGGGACAGGGTGAATGAGCAGTTCTTC. Protein: CASSPSRDRVNEQFF.

The V call is TRBV28, the J call TRBJ2-7, with D tentatively TRBD1 (6 bases). The CDR3 loop spans 12 amino acids. Trimming took off 6 bases at V and 2 bases at J, with 8 bases between the two ends. Germline-derived CDR1 and CDR2 are MDHEN and SYDVKM. DNA for the CDR3: TGTGCCAGCAGGGACAGAACCTACGAGCAGTACTTC. Translation: CASRDRTYEQYF.

The chain links TRBV2 to TRBJ2-7, with D possibly matching TRBD1 (6 bases). V was shortened by 7 bases and J by 5 bases, with 9 bases between the two germline ends. Germline CDR1 reads SNHLY; CDR2 reads FYNNEI. The CDR3 covers 11 residues. CDR3 loop: CASNRGNEQYF. CDR3 nucleotide sequence: TGTGCCAGCAATAGGGGGAACGAGCAGTACTTC.

The V call is TRBV9, the J call TRBJ1-4; 8 nucleotides line up with TRBD1. The CDR3 has 15 residues. Germline assignment: CDR1 SGDLS and CDR2 YYNGEE. V gave up 0 bases and J gave up 4 bases; unmatched junction bases: 2. The CDR3 loop reads CASSVGGQGNEKLFF. In DNA, the CDR3 is TGTGCCAGCAGCGTAGGAGGACAGGGTAATGAAAAACTGTTTTTT.

This chain connects TRBV7-9 to TRBJ1-2; D uncertain. The germline V and J ends were trimmed by 2 bases and 1 base, with 5 bases remaining between them. The CDR3 length is 13 residues. CDR1 and CDR2 (germline): SEHNR, FQNEAQ (reference sequence). In DNA form, the CDR3 reads TGTGCCAGCAGCTTAAGTAGTAACTATGGCTACACCTTC. It is translated as CASSLSSNYGYTF.